Listed below are T cell receptor beta chains from one sample, sequenced in a study of PD-1 blockade in classical Hodgkin lymphoma. Profiled with immunoSEQ multiplex PCR; TCRdb holds only in-frame clones, not every one. The data hold 30,000 or so clones, with just over 70% observed a single time. This specimen was peripheral blood mononuclear cells (PBMCs), taken before the second cycle of nivolumab. These receptors were taken from a human donor with classical Hodgkin lymphoma. Each CDR3 is given with its conserved first and last residue. The order of the fields is V gene, clone size, D gene, J gene, CDR3 DNA, CDR3 protein. The D gene is left open where the match is weak. Expanded clones are given a class, and other clones once, few, many or no size at all.

TRBV15	-	TRBD2	TRBJ2-1	TGTGCCACCAGCAGAGGGGGGACTAGCGGAGTTCGAGGCTCCTACAATGAGCAGTTCTTC	CATSRGGTSGVRGSYNEQFF
TRBV7-8	-	TRBD2	TRBJ2-2	TGTGCCAGCAGCTGGACTAGCGGGATTAACACCGGGGAGCTGTTTTTT	CASSWTSGINTGELFF
TRBV9	few	TRBD2	TRBJ2-1	TGTGCCAGCAGCGTGACTAGCGGCGATGAGCAGTTCTTC	CASSVTSGDEQFF
TRBV7-9	-	TRBD1	TRBJ1-2	TGTGCCAGCAGCCATGGGACAGGACAAACTAACTATGGCTACACCTTC	CASSHGTGQTNYGYTF
TRBV6-1	-	-	TRBJ2-1	TGTGCCACCATGACAGGAAACTCCTACAATGAGCAGTTCTTC	CATMTGNSYNEQFF
TRBV2	-	TRBD2	TRBJ2-5	TGTGCCAGCAGGCGGGGGACTAGCGTGAGAGAGACCCAGTACTTC	CASRRGTSVRETQYF
TRBV9	-	TRBD1	TRBJ1-2	TGTGCCAGCAGCGGTCCGGAGACAGGGGGCGACTATGGCTACACCTTC	CASSGPETGGDYGYTF
TRBV5-6	-	-	TRBJ2-7	TGTGCCAGCAGCTTGCCCCTGAGCGAGCAGTACTTC	CASSLPLSEQYF
TRBV2	-	-	TRBJ2-6	TGTGCCAGCAGACAGACTAGCTCTGGGGCCAACGTCCTGACTTTC	CASRQTSSGANVLTF
TRBV30	-	-	TRBJ2-4	TGTGCTGTCGGGACGGGCAGGAAAAACATTCAGTACTTC	CAVGTGRKNIQYF